A single sample gave rise to the 3 T cell receptor beta chains below, sequenced in a study of blood T cells in healthy people across ages. Primed by a sample-barcoded 5' primer and a J-beta primer mix, a second PCR proceeded for about 6 to 11 cycles. TCRdb fed the 5' RACE reads into MiXCR, producing one record per CDR3 protein. The profile shows about 1.1 million distinct CDR3 sequences, roughly two fifths of them singletons. Material: blood. These receptors were collected from a man aged 18 to 30 in good health.

This clonotype was found a few times. The gene calls are TRBV7-8 and TRBJ2-2; 7 bases align to TRBD1. Per the germline V gene, CDR1 is SGHVS and CDR2 is FQNEAQ. This CDR3 is 16 amino acids long. Losses at the gene ends were 5 bases for V and 5 bases for J; bases not matched to a gene: 11. The CDR3 region has the DNA TGTGCCAGCAGCCAGACCGCCGGGACAGAAACCGGGGAGCTGTTTTTT. Its protein product is CASSQTAGTETGELFF.

Of note for this clonotype: A junction end diverges from the germline sequence, so it may reflect a read error. The chain combines TRBV11-2 with TRBJ2-3; D unclear. The CDR3 sequence is 14 residues long. Germline loops: CDR1 SGHAT, CDR2 FQNNGV. CDR3 bases: TGTGCCAGCAGCTTAGATTCGGGTAGGGATATGCAGTATTTT. It encodes CASSLDSGRDMQYF.

The J gene is TRBJ1-1, the V gene TRBV2; D is undetermined. Trimming cost V 5 bases and J 0 bases, with 13 bases left between them. This CDR3 comprises 15 residues. Germline-derived CDR1 and CDR2 are SNHLY and FYNNEI. The CDR3 sequence: CASSYRQPMNTEAFF. The CDR3 coding sequence is TGTGCCAGCAGTTACCGACAACCCATGAACACTGAAGCTTTCTTT.